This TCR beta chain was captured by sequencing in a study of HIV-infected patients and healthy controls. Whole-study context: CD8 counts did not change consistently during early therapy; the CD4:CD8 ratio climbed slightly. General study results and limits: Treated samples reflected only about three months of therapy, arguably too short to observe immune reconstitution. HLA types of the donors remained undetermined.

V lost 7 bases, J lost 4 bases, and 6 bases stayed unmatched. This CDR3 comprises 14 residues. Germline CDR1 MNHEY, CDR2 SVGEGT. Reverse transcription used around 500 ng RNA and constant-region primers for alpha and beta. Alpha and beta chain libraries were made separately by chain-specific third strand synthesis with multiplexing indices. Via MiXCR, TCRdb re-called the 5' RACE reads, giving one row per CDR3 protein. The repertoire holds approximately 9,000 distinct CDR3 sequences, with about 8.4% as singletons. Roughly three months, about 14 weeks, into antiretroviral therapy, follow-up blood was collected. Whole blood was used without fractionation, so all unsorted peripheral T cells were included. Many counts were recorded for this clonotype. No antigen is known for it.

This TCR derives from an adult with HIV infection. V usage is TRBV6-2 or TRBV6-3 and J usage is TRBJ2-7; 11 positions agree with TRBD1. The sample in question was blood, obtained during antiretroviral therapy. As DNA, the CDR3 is TGTGCCAGCACTGCGGGACAGGGGGAGTACGAGCAGTACTTC. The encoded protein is CASTAGQGEYEQYF.